This T cell receptor beta chain was identified in a study of blood T cell repertoires in COVID-19 (dated by TCRdb to about 2020). For the wider study: The collaborator samples originated in the United States, Italy and Spain and spanned the acute and convalescent phases of COVID-19. The material from the prospective study consisted of cDNA or gDNA derived from T cells, B-cell-depleted T cells, or PBMCs. The dataset comprised deeply sampled blood TCRbeta repertoires from subjects exposed to, actively infected with, or recovered from COVID-19. A freely available public database, intended as a resource for researchers studying the immune response to SARS-CoV-2, is where the repertoires were released. The samples were drawn from two sources: the first 160 participants of the ongoing ImmuneRACE study, and some 1,300 subjects contributed by 6 global collaborators. Nearly every sample came with metadata listing a de-identified subject ID, COVID-19 status, age in years and sex. Where HLA class I and class II types were available, the types were taken from metadata supplied by the sample provider, not from assay-based typing. What the work shows at the level of the full study, not this receptor alone: Clinical and demographic metadata were provided uncurated, with the amount varying by source and participant.

Enrolling through a virtual design, the prospective study's participants ranged in age from roughly 18 to 90 years and lived across 20 to 30 United States geographic areas. Cohort assignment in the prospective study relied on participant-reported clinical history from a screening survey and a study questionnaire. In the prospective study, mobile phlebotomists collected whole blood, serum and a nasopharyngeal or oropharyngeal swab from each participant. Additional blood draws and questionnaires over an approximately 2-month period could optionally be provided by prospective study participants. Prospective study blood samples were shipped either frozen or at room temperature before DNA extraction. TCRbeta CDR3 regions were amplified from genomic DNA by means of the immunoSEQ Assay, a bias-controlled multiplex PCR. On the study's bioinformatics: The number of nucleated cells in each sample was estimated from the amplification of reference gene primers within the assay. To quantify the absolute abundance of each unique TCRbeta CDR3 rearrangement, sequence reads were collapsed and filtered. For each sample, productive Simpson clonality was calculated as the square root of Simpson's diversity index across productive rearrangements. Imported from immuneACCESS, the table was reduced by TCRdb to in-frame sequences with V and J called. These copies leave out some clones; in studies compared against another copy, an unresolved V gene accounts for under half, and the cause of the remainder is not known. That table is the source of V, J and clone size, and D and trimming were worked out from the DNA. This sample comprises fewer than 350,000 clones, roughly 89% of them detected only once. In total, the top ten clones hold about 1.7% of the sample.

Remarks on this clone: Its antigen is currently not known. Base qualities are missing; no much larger clone stands one base away.

The sample consisted of PBMCs or T cells enriched from blood (not recorded which). This clonotype was obtained from a woman younger than 30 with acute COVID-19.

The nucleotide sequence reads TGCGCCAGCAGCCCGGGTCGTCGCGGGAGGGCCCTTACCAGCACAGATACGCAGTATTTT. Translated, this gives CASSPGRRGRALTSTDTQYF. The chain was built from TRBV5-1 and TRBJ2-3; the central 9 bases match TRBD2. CDR1 SGHRS and CDR2 YFSETQ were looked up in the germline V gene. After removal of 4 bases from V and 0 bases from J, the junction retains 18 bases not matched to a gene. The cysteine opens and the phenylalanine closes a CDR3 of 20 amino acids. Of all the DNA, just the CDR3 is kept, 60 bases in frame from base 1.